This T cell receptor beta chain derives from a study of naive and memory T cell subsets. Both TRBC1 and TRBC2 were covered by a beta constant-region primer of two equimolar oligonucleotides. Ligated cDNA was amplified by four rounds of PCR with nested alpha and beta constant-region primers and SP2. In TCRdb, the UMI-ligation and nested PCR reads were re-called with MiXCR into one record per CDR3 protein. The data show some 110,000 distinct CDR3 sequences, with 35% to 45% seen just once and roughly 0.86% held by the top ten. CD4 T cells were positively selected, then CD8 T cells from the CD4-negative fraction. CDR1 is MNHEY and CDR2 is SVGEGT in the germline V gene. Unmatched junction bases numbered 10, after V lost 4 bases and J lost 1 base. The CDR3 is 17 amino acids.

The specimen sequenced was central memory CD4+ T cells from blood. The receptor comes from a human donor in good health. This chain uses TRBV6-2 or TRBV6-3 with TRBJ1-5; 7 nucleotides agree with TRBD1. The DNA for the CDR3 is TGTGCCAGCAGTTCGAGAAGGGGGCTGGGGAGCAATCAGCCCCAGCATTTT. Its translation: CASSSRRGLGSNQPQHF.